One sample yielded the 15 T cell receptor beta chains listed below, sequenced in a study of cytomegalovirus exposure and HLA in healthy donors (dated 2017 in TCRdb). The library was obtained by the immunoSEQ multiplex PCR assay. For the multiplex PCR, a mixture combining 60 forward primers for TCR Vbeta segments and 13 reverse primers for TCR Jbeta segments was used. TCRdb's version of the immuneACCESS table is confined to in-frame rearrangements and falls short of the full clone set. An unresolved V gene accounts for under half of the shortfall where checked; the remainder is of unknown origin. The sample table includes 100,000 to 150,000 clones. The ten largest clones represent around 1.6% of the sample. The specimen sequenced was PBMCs. Receptors were obtained from a woman aged 40 to 50 in good health and CMV-seropositive.

Worth noting for this clone: This same CDR3 is encoded by further DNA sequences in the sample. This sequence joins TRBV5-1 and TRBJ1-1; D call uncertain. The germline V and J ends were trimmed by 1 base and 1 base, with 5 bases remaining between them. Per the germline V gene, CDR1 is SGHRS and CDR2 is YFSETQ. This CDR3 region has 13 residues. Written as DNA, the CDR3 is TGCGCCAGCAGCTTGACAGCGAACACTGAAGCTTTCTTT. This sequence encodes CASSLTANTEAFF.

The chain links TRBV10-2 to TRBJ1-5; 8 nucleotides agree with TRBD1. Trimming took 4 bases from V and 2 from J; bases not matched to a gene: 4. Germline CDR1 and CDR2: WSHSY and SAAADI. The CDR3 spans 15 residues. The CDR3 sequence: CASSASGQGNQPQHF. The CDR3 bases are TGCGCCAGCAGTGCGTCGGGACAGGGCAATCAGCCCCAGCATTTT.

This rearrangement joins TRBV7-2 to TRBJ2-5, with D perhaps TRBD1 (6 bases). With 2 bases removed from V and 6 bases from J, the gap between germline ends came to 16 bases. The germline gives CDR1 SGHTA, CDR2 FQGNSA. This CDR3 spans 15 amino acids. The CDR3 spells CASSLMGGQGQTQYF. Here the CDR3 DNA reads TGTGCCAGCAGCTTAATGGGTGGGCAGGGGCAGACCCAGTACTTC.

The CDR3 bases are TGTGCCAGCAGCATCATAGCGGGAGGAGAGACCCAGTACTTC. Residues: CASSIIAGGETQYF. This chain uses TRBV7-2 with TRBJ2-5, with TRBD2 matching 10 bases. After removal of 5 bases from V and 4 bases from J, the junction contained 4 bases not matched to a gene. The CDR3 covers 14 residues. Germline lookup yields CDR1 SGHTA and CDR2 FQGNSA.

The gene calls are TRBV7-6 and TRBJ2-5; 8 bases match TRBD1. This CDR3 is 16 amino acids long. CDR1 SGHVS and CDR2 FNYEAQ come from the germline V gene. J was trimmed by 5 bases and V by 4 bases; bases with no gene match: 12. The CDR3 here is CASSYRGQGARETQYF. The CDR3 DNA sequence: TGTGCCAGCAGCTACAGAGGGCAGGGGGCGAGGGAGACCCAGTACTTC.

This chain joins TRBV7-2 and TRBJ2-1, with 9 nucleotides matching TRBD2. The CDR3 covers 14 residues. Germline CDR1 and CDR2: SGHTA and FQGNSA. Unmatched junction bases numbered 10, after V lost 9 bases and J lost 7 bases. CDR3 sequence (DNA): TGTGCCAGTGTCCCCGTAGCGGGAGTGAATGAGCAGTTCTTC. This translates into CASVPVAGVNEQFF.

The chain links TRBV28 to TRBJ2-1; 7 bases align to TRBD2. Germline V lookup: CDR1 MDHEN, CDR2 SYDVKM. This CDR3 has 15 amino acids. Unmatched junction bases numbered 6, after V lost 2 bases and J lost 5 bases. The CDR3 protein is CASSLGLAENNEQFF. For the CDR3, the DNA is TGTGCCAGCAGTTTAGGCCTAGCGGAGAACAATGAGCAGTTCTTC. Full variable domain (missing parts from reference TRBV28 and TRBJ2-1): DVKVTQSSRYLVKRTGEKVFLECVQDMDHENMFWYRQDPGLGLRLIYFSYDVKMKEKGDIPEGYSVSREKKERFSLILESASTNQTSMYLCASSLGLAENNEQFFGPGTRLTVL.

The V gene is TRBV6-1, the J gene TRBJ1-5; 10 nucleotides agree with TRBD1. V shed 8 bases, J shed 9 bases, and the junction held 4 bases outside the gene matches. The CDR3 contains 12 residues. Germline V gene data show CDR1 as MNHNS and CDR2 as SASEGT. CDR3: CASRWDRGPQHF. The CDR3 bases are TGTGCCAGCCGCTGGGACAGGGGGCCCCAGCATTTT.

This sequence joins TRBV29-1 and TRBJ2-3, with D tentatively TRBD1 (6 bases). The CDR3 sequence is 13 residues long. Germline-derived CDR1 and CDR2 are SQVTM and ANQGSEA. V lost 4 bases to trimming and J lost 4 bases, with 12 bases between them. CDR3 sequence: CSVVPGASDTQYF. In DNA form, the CDR3 reads TGCAGCGTTGTACCAGGGGCGTCAGATACGCAGTATTTT.

This sequence joins TRBV6-9 and TRBJ2-7; no clear D gene. CDR3 length: 13 amino acids. Looked up from germline, CDR1 is MNHGY and CDR2 is SVAAGI. With 3 bases removed from V and 6 bases from J, the gap between germline ends came to 12 bases. For the CDR3, the DNA is TGTGCCAGCAGTTACCCCCCAACCGGCGAGCAGTACTTC. Protein: CASSYPPTGEQYF.

The chain combines TRBV30 with TRBJ2-3, with 7 bases aligning to TRBD1. With 5 bases clipped from V and 1 base from J, the junction kept 3 bases outside the gene matches. The CDR3 has 13 amino acids. Germline V gene sequence: CDR1 GTSNPN, CDR2 SVGIG (reference sequence). The CDR3 loop reads CAWQTGGTDTQYF. In DNA form, the CDR3 reads TGTGCCTGGCAAACAGGGGGCACAGATACGCAGTATTTT. Together with reference TRBV30 and TRBJ2-3, the CDR3 gives the full variable domain: SQTIHQWPATLVQPVGSPLSLECTVEGTSNPNLYWYRQAAGRGLQLLFYSVGIGQISSEVPQNLSASRPQDRQFILSSKKLLLSDSGFYLCAWQTGGTDTQYFGPGTRLTVL.

V and J are TRBV5-1 and TRBJ2-7, with a possible D match to TRBD1 (5 bases). The germline V and J ends were trimmed by 4 bases and 4 bases, with 18 bases remaining between them. CDR1 and CDR2 from the germline V gene are SGHRS and YFSETQ. CDR3 size: 15 residues. CDR3 in amino acids: CASSRVFRGGYEQYF. CDR3 DNA: TGCGCCAGCAGCCGTGTCTTTAGGGGTGGGTACGAGCAGTACTTC. Supplemented by reference TRBV5-1 and TRBJ2-7, the full variable domain reads KAGVTQTPRYLIKTRGQQVTLSCSPISGHRSVSWYQQTPGQGLQFLFEYFSETQRNKGNFPGRFSGRQFSNSRSEMNVSTLELGDSALYLCASSRVFRGGYEQYFGPGTRLTVT.

This sequence joins TRBV7-2 and TRBJ1-5, with TRBD1 identical over 9 bases. This CDR3 has 15 amino acids. Germline values: CDR1 SGHTA, CDR2 FQGNSA. V dropped 1 base and J dropped 4; count of bases not matched to a gene: 2. The DNA of the CDR3 is TGTGCCAGCAGCTTAGAGACAGGGGGTAATCAGCCCCAGCATTTT. This codes for CASSLETGGNQPQHF.

The chain combines TRBV5-1 with TRBJ2-7; 8 bases are a match to TRBD1. CDR3 length equals 15 residues. Germline V lookup: CDR1 SGHRS, CDR2 YFSETQ. J lost 1 base, V lost 4 bases, and 7 bases had no gene match. This chain's CDR3 is CASSPDRAGSYEQYF. Here the CDR3 DNA reads TGCGCCAGCAGCCCGGACAGGGCAGGGTCCTACGAGCAGTACTTC.

CDR3 residues: CASSPGARGRNTEAFF. The DNA for the CDR3 is TGCGCCAGCAGCCCTGGAGCCAGGGGTAGGAACACTGAAGCTTTCTTT. The chain recombines TRBV4-3 with TRBJ1-1; tentatively, D is TRBD1 (6 bases). V lost 4 bases, J lost 1 base, and 16 bases lay in between. This CDR3 comprises 16 residues. Germline values: CDR1 LGHNA, CDR2 YSLEER.